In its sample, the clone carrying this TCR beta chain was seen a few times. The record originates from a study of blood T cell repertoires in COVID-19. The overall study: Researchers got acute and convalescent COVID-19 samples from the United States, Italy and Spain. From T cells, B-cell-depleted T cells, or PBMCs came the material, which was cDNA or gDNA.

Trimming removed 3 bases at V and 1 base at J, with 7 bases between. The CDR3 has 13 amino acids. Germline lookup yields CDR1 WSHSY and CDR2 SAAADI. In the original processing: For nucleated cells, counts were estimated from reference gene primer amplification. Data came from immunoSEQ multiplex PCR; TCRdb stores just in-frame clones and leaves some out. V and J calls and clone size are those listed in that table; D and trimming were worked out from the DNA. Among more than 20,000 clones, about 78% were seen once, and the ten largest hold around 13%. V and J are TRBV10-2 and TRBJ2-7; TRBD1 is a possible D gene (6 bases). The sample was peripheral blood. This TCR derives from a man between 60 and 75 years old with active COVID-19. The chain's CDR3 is CASSEQGSYEQYF. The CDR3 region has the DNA TGCGCCAGCAGTGAACAGGGATCCTACGAGCAGTACTTC.